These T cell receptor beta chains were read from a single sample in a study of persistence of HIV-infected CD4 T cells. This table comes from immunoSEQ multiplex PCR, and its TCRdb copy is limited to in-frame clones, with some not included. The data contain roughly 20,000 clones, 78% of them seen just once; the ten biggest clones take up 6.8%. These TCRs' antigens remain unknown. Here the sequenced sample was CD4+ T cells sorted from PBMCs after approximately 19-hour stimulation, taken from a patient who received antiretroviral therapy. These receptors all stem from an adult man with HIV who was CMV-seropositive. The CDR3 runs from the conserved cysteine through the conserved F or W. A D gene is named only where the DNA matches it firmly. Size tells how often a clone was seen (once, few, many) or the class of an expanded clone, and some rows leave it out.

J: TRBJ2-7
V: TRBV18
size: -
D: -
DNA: TGTGCCAGCTCACCAAGGGGACCTGAGACTAAGGAGCAGTACTTC
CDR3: CASSPRGPETKEQYF

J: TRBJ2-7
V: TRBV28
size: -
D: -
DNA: TGTGCCAGCAGTTCCCGCACCTACGAGCAGTACTTC
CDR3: CASSSRTYEQYF

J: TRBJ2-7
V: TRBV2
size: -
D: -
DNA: TGTGCCAGCACCCCCGGACGGAGCTACGAGCAGTACTTC
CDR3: CASTPGRSYEQYF

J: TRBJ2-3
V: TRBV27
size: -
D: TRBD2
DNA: TGTGCCAGCAGATCGGGGGGGCCGGATACGCAGTATTTT
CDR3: CASRSGGPDTQYF

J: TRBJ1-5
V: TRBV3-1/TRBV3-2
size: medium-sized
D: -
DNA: TGTGCCAGCAGCTTCAGTGACACCAACCAGCCCCAGCATTTT
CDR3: CASSFSDTNQPQHF

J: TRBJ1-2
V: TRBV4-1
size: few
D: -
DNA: TGCGCCAGCAGCCAAGGACAAGATGGTCGAGGCTACACCTTC
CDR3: CASSQGQDGRGYTF

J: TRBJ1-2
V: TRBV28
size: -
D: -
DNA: TGTGCCAGCAGGGTCCAGGGAGGTGGCTACACCTTC
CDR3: CASRVQGGGYTF

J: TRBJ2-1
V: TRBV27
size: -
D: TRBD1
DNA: TGTGCCAGCACCTATCGGGGACAGGGAGTCAATGAGCAGTTCTTC
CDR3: CASTYRGQGVNEQFF

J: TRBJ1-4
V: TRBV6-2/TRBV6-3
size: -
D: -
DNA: TGTGCCAGCACCCCCTCCGGCGCCCGGGAAAAACTGTTTTTT
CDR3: CASTPSGAREKLFF

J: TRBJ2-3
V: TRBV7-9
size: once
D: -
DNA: TGTGCCAGCAGCCCTCAATATACGCAGTATTTT
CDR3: CASSPQYTQYF

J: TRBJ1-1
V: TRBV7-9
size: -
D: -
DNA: TGTGCCAGCAGCTTAGGAGAGGGAAGTAGGGTGTACACTGAAGCTTTCTTT
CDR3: CASSLGEGSRVYTEAFF

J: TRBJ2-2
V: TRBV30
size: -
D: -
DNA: TGTGCCTGGAGTACCCCGGGGAGCACCGGGGAGCTGTTTTTT
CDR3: CAWSTPGSTGELFF

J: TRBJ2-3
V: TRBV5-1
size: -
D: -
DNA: TGCGCCAGCAGCTTGAGGTCAGGGGAAGGAACAGATACGCAGTATTTT
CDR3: CASSLRSGEGTDTQYF

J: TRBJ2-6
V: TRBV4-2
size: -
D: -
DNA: TGTGCCAGCAGCTCCGACCTCCTTCGGGCCAACGTCCTGACTTTC
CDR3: CASSSDLLRANVLTF

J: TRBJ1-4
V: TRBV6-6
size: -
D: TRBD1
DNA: TGTGCCAGCCTGACAGCCAGGGGGGAAAAACTGTTTTTT
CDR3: CASLTARGEKLFF

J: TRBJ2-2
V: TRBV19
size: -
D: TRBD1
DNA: TGTGCCAGTAGTACACAGGGGGCGGACACCGGGGAGCTGTTTTTT
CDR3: CASSTQGADTGELFF

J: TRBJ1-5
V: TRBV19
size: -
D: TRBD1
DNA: TGTGCCAGTAGTATCGTACAGGGGAGCAATCAGTCCCAGCATTTT
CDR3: CASSIVQGSNQSQHF

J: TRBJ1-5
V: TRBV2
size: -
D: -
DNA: TGTGCCAGCAGTGAAGCGTTCGGGGGACGGAATCAGCCCCAGCATTTT
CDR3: CASSEAFGGRNQPQHF

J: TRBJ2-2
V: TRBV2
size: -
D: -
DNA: TGTGCCAGCAGACTGGCGGGGATTGAGATCGGGGAGCTGTTTTTT
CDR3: CASRLAGIEIGELFF

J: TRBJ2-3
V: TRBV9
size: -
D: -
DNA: TGTGCCAGCAGCGGACGGACTGGCACTAGCACAGATACGCAGTATTTT
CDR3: CASSGRTGTSTDTQYF

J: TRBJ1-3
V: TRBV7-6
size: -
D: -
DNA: TGTGCCAGCAGCTCGCGGGCCAGGGGCCCCTCTGGAAACACCATATATTTT
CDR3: CASSSRARGPSGNTIYF

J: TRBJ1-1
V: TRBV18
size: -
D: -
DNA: TGTGCCAGCTCTCCCGCGACAGTGAACACTGAAGCTTTCTTT
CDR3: CASSPATVNTEAFF

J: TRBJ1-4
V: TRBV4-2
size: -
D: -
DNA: TGTGCCAGCAGCCAAGACCAGGCGTCAGTCGGAAAACTGTTTTTT
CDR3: CASSQDQASVGKLFF

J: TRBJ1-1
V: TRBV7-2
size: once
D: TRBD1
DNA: TGTGCCAGCAGCTTAGTCGCACAGGGGCCCGCTGAAGCTTTCTTT
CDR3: CASSLVAQGPAEAFF

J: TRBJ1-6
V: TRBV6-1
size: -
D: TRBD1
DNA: TGTGCCAGCAGTGCGGACAGGGGGCGCGGCAATTCACCCCTCCACTTT
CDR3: CASSADRGRGNSPLHF

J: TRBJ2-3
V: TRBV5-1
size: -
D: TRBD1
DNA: TGCGCCAGCAGCTTACAGGGGGCAATGACAGATACGCAGTATTTT
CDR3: CASSLQGAMTDTQYF

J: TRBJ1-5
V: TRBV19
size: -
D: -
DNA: TGTGCCAGTAGTACTAAGGGGACCGGTATCTATAGCAATCAGCCCCAGCATTTT
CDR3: CASSTKGTGIYSNQPQHF

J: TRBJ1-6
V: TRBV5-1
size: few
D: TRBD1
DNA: TGCGCCAGCAGCTTCGGACAGGGGTCAGGGGCCCTCCACTTT
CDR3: CASSFGQGSGALHF

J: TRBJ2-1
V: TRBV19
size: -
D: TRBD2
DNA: TGTGCCAGTAGTATAGAACAGGCTAGCGGGGTGGATGAGCAGTTCTTC
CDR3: CASSIEQASGVDEQFF

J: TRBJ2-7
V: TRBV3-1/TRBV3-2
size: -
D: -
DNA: TGTGCCAGCAGCCAAGGAGGGGCTGGGCGCGAGCAGTACTTC
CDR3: CASSQGGAGREQYF

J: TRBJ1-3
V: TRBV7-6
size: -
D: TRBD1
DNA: TGTGCCAGCAGCCCCCGGGGACAGAGGTTCTCTGGAAACACCATATATTTT
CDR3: CASSPRGQRFSGNTIYF

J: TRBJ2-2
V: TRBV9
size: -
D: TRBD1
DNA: TGTGCCAGCAGCGCCCCGGGACAGGGGAACACCGGGGAGCTGTTTTTT
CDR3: CASSAPGQGNTGELFF

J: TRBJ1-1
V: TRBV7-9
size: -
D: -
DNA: TGTGCCAGCCTCGGGGCAGGGCTGAACACTGAAGCTTTCTTT
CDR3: CASLGAGLNTEAFF

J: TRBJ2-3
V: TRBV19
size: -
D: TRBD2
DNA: TGTGCCAGTAGTATCCGGCGGGGGGGCCCTACAGATACGCAGTATTTT
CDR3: CASSIRRGGPTDTQYF

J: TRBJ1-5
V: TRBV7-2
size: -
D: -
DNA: TGTGCCAGCAGCTTAGCGGTTGACTTCCCCATCAATCAGCCCCAGCATTTT
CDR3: CASSLAVDFPINQPQHF

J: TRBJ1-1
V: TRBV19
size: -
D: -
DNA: TGTGCCAGTACCCCCCGGGAGAACACTGAAGCTTTCTTT
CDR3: CASTPRENTEAFF

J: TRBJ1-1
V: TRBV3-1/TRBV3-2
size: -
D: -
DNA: TGTGCCAGCAGCCTACAGGGGAACACTGAAGCTTTCTTT
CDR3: CASSLQGNTEAFF

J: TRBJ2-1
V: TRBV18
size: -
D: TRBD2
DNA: TGTGCCAGCTCACCGAGCGGGGGGTTCTACAATGAGCAGTTCTTC
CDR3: CASSPSGGFYNEQFF

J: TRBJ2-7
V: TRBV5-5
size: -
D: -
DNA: TGTGCCAGCAGCTCGGCCCCTAATCCTTACGAGCAGTACTTC
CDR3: CASSSAPNPYEQYF

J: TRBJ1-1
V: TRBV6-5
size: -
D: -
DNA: TGTGCCAGCAGTTATCCTGGGGGAGCCACTGAAGCTTTCTTT
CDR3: CASSYPGGATEAFF

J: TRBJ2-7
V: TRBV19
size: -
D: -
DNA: TGTGCCAGTAGTATGAGTGTGGGGGCCTCCTACGAGCAGTACTTC
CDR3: CASSMSVGASYEQYF

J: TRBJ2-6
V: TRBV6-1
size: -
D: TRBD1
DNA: TGTGCCAGCAGTGCACAGGGGGCGGGTGGGGCCAACGTCCTGACTTTC
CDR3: CASSAQGAGGANVLTF

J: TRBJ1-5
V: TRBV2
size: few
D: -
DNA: TGTGCCAGCAGTTGGGACAACAATCAGCCCCAGCATTTT
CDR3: CASSWDNNQPQHF

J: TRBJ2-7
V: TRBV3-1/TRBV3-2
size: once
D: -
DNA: TGTGCCAGCAGCCAAGCCCCCTACTACGAGCAGTACTTC
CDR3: CASSQAPYYEQYF

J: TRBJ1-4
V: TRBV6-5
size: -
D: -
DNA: TGTGCCAGCATAGGGTTTCTTAATGAAAAACTGTTTTTT
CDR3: CASIGFLNEKLFF

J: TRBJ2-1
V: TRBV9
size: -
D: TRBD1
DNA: TGTGCCAGCAGCCCACAGGGGGCCACCTACAATGAGCAGTTCTTC
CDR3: CASSPQGATYNEQFF

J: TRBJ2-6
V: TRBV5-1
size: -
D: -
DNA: TGCGCCAGCAGCTTTCCCCGGGACGGACGCTCTGGGGCCAACGTCCTGACTTTC
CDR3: CASSFPRDGRSGANVLTF

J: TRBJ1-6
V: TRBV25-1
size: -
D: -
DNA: TGTGCCAGCAGTGACCCTTTTGGCAGGGGCAATAATTCACCCCTCCACTTT
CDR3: CASSDPFGRGNNSPLHF

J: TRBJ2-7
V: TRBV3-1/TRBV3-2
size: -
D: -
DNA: TGTGCCTCCTCTAGCTTGGCCTACGAGCAGTACTTC
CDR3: CASSSLAYEQYF

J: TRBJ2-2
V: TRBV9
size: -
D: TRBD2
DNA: TGCGCCCGCAGCGTCGGAGGCCTCGCGGGGGGGCCCGGGACCGGGGAGCTGTTTTTT
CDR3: CARSVGGLAGGPGTGELFF